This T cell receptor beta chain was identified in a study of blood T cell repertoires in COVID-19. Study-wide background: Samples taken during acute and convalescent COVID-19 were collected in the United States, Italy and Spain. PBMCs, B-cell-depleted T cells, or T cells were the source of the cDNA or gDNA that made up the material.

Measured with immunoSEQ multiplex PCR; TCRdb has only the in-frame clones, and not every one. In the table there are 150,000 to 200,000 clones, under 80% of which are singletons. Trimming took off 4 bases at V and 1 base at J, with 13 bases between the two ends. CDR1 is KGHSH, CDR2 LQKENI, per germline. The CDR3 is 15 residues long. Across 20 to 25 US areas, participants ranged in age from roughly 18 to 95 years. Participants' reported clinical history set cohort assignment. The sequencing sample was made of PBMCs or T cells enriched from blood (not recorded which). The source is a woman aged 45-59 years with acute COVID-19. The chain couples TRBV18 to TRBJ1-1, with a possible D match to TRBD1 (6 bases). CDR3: CASSLMGHRNTEAFF. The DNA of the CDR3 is TGTGCCAGCTCACTCATGGGACACAGGAACACTGAAGCTTTCTTT.